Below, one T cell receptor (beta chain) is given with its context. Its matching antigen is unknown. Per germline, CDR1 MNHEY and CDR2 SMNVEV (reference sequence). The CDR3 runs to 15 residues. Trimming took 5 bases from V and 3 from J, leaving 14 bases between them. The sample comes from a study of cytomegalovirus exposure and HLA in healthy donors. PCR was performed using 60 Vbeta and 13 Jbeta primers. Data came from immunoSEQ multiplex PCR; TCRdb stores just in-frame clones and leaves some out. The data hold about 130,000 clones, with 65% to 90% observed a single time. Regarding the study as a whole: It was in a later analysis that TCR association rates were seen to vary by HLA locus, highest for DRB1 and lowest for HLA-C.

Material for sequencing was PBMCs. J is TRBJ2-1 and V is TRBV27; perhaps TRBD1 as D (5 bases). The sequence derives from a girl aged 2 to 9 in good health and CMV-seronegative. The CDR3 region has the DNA TGTGCCAGCAGTGCCAAGGGGATTCTCTACAATGAGCAGTTCTTC. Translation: CASSAKGILYNEQFF.